The text below deals with one T cell receptor beta chain. Authors' analysis steps: Reference gene primer amplification in the assay estimated nucleated cell counts. Measured with immunoSEQ multiplex PCR; TCRdb has only the in-frame clones, and not every one. That table gives V, J and clone size, and the DNA gave D and trimming. The sample yields roughly 700,000 clones, just under 90% seen once. This entry is derived from a study of blood T cell repertoires in COVID-19. This CDR3 region has 16 residues. Germline V lookup: CDR1 LNHDA, CDR2 SQIVND (reference sequence). V was pared by 2 bases and J by 3 bases, with 7 bases of the junction left unmatched.

This clonotype was obtained from a young woman with acute or convalescent COVID-19. The material sequenced was peripheral blood. The chain is built from TRBV19 and TRBJ1-3, with TRBD1 matching over 7 bases. CDR3 in amino acids: CASSIIDRESGNTIYF. The CDR3, as DNA: TGTGCCAGTAGTATAATTGACAGGGAGAGTGGAAACACCATATATTTT.